This T cell receptor (beta chain) was captured by sequencing in a study of type 1 regulatory T cells. Remarks on this clonotype: What it binds is not known.

TCRdb reanalysed the reads using MiXCR and keeps one entry per CDR3 protein. The sample consists of around 69,000 distinct CDR3 sequences, about three fifths of them appearing once. The graft donor-derived T-allo10 cells reportedly recognize host alloantigens, are anergic, and suppress alloantigen-specifically. Germline V gives CDR1 SGHVS, CDR2 FQNEAQ. This CDR3 has 14 amino acids. V shed 1 base and J shed 3 bases, with 9 bases lying between them. This sequence was found in a human donor in good health. Sequencing was performed on cultured T cells, either the whole culture or a sorted T cell fraction (not recorded which). Subset indicated: Tr1-enriched cell product generated in vitro against host alloantigens. The V gene is TRBV7-8, the J gene TRBJ1-2; D ambiguous. CDR3: CASSLEATDYGYTF. For the CDR3, the DNA is TGTGCCAGCAGCTTAGAGGCAACTGACTATGGCTACACCTTC.